These 3 T cell receptor beta chains originate from one sample sequenced in a study of early T cells in non-severe SARS-CoV-2 infection. From the 5' RACE reads, TCRdb called clonotypes with MiXCR, one entry per CDR3 protein. Of some 91,000 distinct CDR3 sequences in the sample, around 14% were seen once. The sample taken for sequencing was whole blood. These receptors were taken from an adult who was a healthcare worker with PCR-confirmed SARS-CoV-2 infection or an uninfected control (not recorded which).

Note on this clonotype: Just one base apart from a much larger clone, this may be a read error. The chain employs TRBV19 and TRBJ2-1; 10 bases line up with TRBD2. This CDR3 region has 15 residues. Per the germline V gene, CDR1 is LNHDA and CDR2 is SQIVND (reference sequence). The CDR3 loop reads CVTLSGGRPYNEQFF. Written as DNA, the CDR3 is TGTGTCACCCTTAGCGGGGGGCGGCCCTACAATGAGCAGTTCTTC.

V gene TRBV20-1 combines with J gene TRBJ2-3, with 9 bases lining up with TRBD2. The CDR3 has 14 amino acids. Trimming cost V 2 bases and J 5 bases; bases outside gene matches: 5. In germline, CDR1 is DFQATT, CDR2 SNEGSKA (reference sequence). This CDR3 reads CSARSAGGRDTQYF. In DNA, the CDR3 is TGCAGTGCTAGAAGTGCGGGGGGGCGAGATACGCAGTATTTT.

The genes are TRBV29-1 and TRBJ2-1; 8 positions agree with TRBD2. CDR3 length: 15 amino acids. Trimming removed 7 bases from V and 0 bases from J; junction bases left unmatched: 8. Germline CDR1 reads SQVTM; CDR2 reads ANQGSEA. CDR3 loop: CSAGLAEDSYNEQFF. CDR3 sequence (DNA): TGCAGCGCCGGACTAGCTGAAGACTCCTACAATGAGCAGTTCTTC.